Following are 16 T cell receptor beta chains from one sample sequenced in a study of blood T cell repertoires in COVID-19. Using immunoSEQ multiplex PCR, the repertoire was profiled, and TCRdb retains in-frame clones only, with some absent. The sample gives fewer than 200,000 clones, about 88% of which show up once; roughly 9% is in the top ten. Sequenced input: PBMCs or T cells enriched from blood (not recorded which). These receptors all stem from a woman under 30 who had recovered from COVID-19.

The CDR3 region has the DNA TGTGCCAGCAGGAGTGGACAGGGAAATGGCTACACCTTC. Amino acids: CASRSGQGNGYTF. This sequence joins TRBV28 and TRBJ1-2, with TRBD1 matching over 8 bases. CDR3 length: 13 residues. Germline CDR1 is MDHEN and CDR2 is SYDVKM. Trimming removed 6 bases from V and 6 bases from J; junction bases left unmatched: 6.

The chain is built from TRBV6-4 and TRBJ1-4; 8 bases line up with TRBD1. The length of the CDR3 is 15 residues. The J segment lost 6 bases and the V segment lost 4 bases, leaving 7 bases of the junction unmatched. Germline loops: CDR1 MRHNA, CDR2 SNTAGT. CDR3 region: CASSVTGAEDEKLFF. CDR3 in DNA: TGTGCCAGCAGTGTGACAGGGGCGGAGGATGAAAAACTGTTTTTT.

This rearrangement joins TRBV10-3 to TRBJ1-2; TRBD1 might be the D (5 bases). The germline gives CDR1 ENHRY, CDR2 SYGVKD. This CDR3 contains 18 residues. V gave up 3 bases and J gave up 7 bases, with 27 bases separating them. CDR3: CAISDPAGSPTRESGYTF. Written as DNA, the CDR3 is TGTGCCATCAGTGACCCGGCAGGGAGTCCGACTAGAGAGAGTGGCTACACCTTC.

V and J are TRBV6-2 or TRBV6-3 and TRBJ2-2; 9 bases agree with TRBD2. Germline CDR1 is MNHEY and CDR2 is SVGEGT. With V trimmed by 0 bases and J by 6 bases, 8 bases remained unmatched. The CDR3 runs 17 residues. For the CDR3, the DNA is TGTGCCAGCAGTTACTCCGGGACTAGCAGATATGCCGGGGAGCTGTTTTTT. It specifies CASSYSGTSRYAGELFF.

This clone was recorded once. The chain has TRBV27 and TRBJ2-3; 7 nucleotides agree with TRBD2. The ends lost 7 bases at V and 1 base at J; junction bases unmatched: 8. The CDR3 contains 15 residues. Germline CDR1 is MNHEY and CDR2 is SMNVEV (reference sequence). Written as DNA, the CDR3 is TGTGCCAGCAAAGGCGGGGGACGAGGCACAGATACGCAGTATTTT. Encoded protein: CASKGGGRGTDTQYF.

V is TRBV15 and J is TRBJ2-1; weak D call: TRBD2 (7 bases). The CDR3 contains 16 residues. The V end was cut by 1 base, the J end by 5 bases, with 15 bases between. The germline V gene has CDR1 LNHNV and CDR2 YYDKDF (reference sequence). CDR3: CATSRGSGGLNNEQFF. CDR3 nucleotides: TGTGCCACCAGCAGAGGCTCCGGGGGGCTGAACAATGAGCAGTTCTTC.

The chain is built from TRBV30 and TRBJ1-5; D gene uncertain. The CDR3 length is 15 residues. The germline CDR1 and CDR2 sequences are GTSNPN and SVGIG (reference sequence). V was cut by 0 bases and J by 4 bases, with 13 bases left in between. The CDR3 is CAWSVETGLNQPQHF. In DNA, the CDR3 is TGTGCCTGGAGTGTAGAGACGGGTCTTAATCAGCCCCAGCATTTT.

The chain joins TRBV9 to TRBJ2-2; D unclear. The CDR3 covers 12 residues. Germline lookup yields CDR1 SGDLS and CDR2 YYNGEE. Trimming pared 4 bases from V and 5 bases from J, leaving 6 bases between. This CDR3 is CASSPRTGELFF. In DNA, the CDR3 is TGTGCCAGCAGCCCCAGAACCGGGGAGCTGTTTTTT.

The chain employs TRBV19 and TRBJ2-5; TRBD1 matches at 8 bases. This CDR3 comprises 14 residues. The V gene's germline CDR1 is LNHDA and CDR2 SQIVND (reference sequence). Losses at the gene ends were 6 bases for V and 5 bases for J; bases not matched to a gene: 8. Here the CDR3 DNA reads TGTGCCAGTAGAGAGGACAGGGCGACTGAGACCCAGTACTTC. This gives the protein CASREDRATETQYF.

The V call is TRBV9, the J call TRBJ2-6; 8 bases align to TRBD1. In germline, CDR1 is SGDLS, CDR2 YYNGEE. CDR3 length: 17 amino acids. The trim removed 5 bases at V and 2 bases at J, leaving 9 bases unmatched. The chain's CDR3 is CASRGRTGSPGANVLTF. Written as DNA, the CDR3 is TGTGCCAGCAGAGGAAGGACAGGGTCCCCTGGGGCCAACGTCCTGACTTTC.

The chain has TRBV2 and TRBJ2-7, with D possibly being TRBD2 (6 bases). V was trimmed by 10 bases and J by 2 bases, leaving 36 bases between them. The germline gives CDR1 SNHLY, CDR2 FYNNEI. The CDR3 runs 20 residues. The CDR3 loop is CATLPPAPTGLPGKPYEQYF. The CDR3 DNA sequence: TGTGCCACCCTACCTCCCGCCCCAACAGGACTACCCGGTAAGCCCTACGAGCAGTACTTC.

The chain carries TRBV7-2 and TRBJ2-1; 10 nucleotides agree with TRBD2. CDR3 length: 15 amino acids. The V gene's germline CDR1 is SGHTA and CDR2 FQGNSA. The J segment lost 7 bases and the V segment lost 2 bases, leaving 5 bases of the junction unmatched. The CDR3 DNA follows: TGTGCCAGCAGCTTAAGCGGGAGGGCCGGTAATGAGCAGTTCTTC. Residues: CASSLSGRAGNEQFF.

The chain recombines TRBV25-1 with TRBJ2-1, with 7 bases matching TRBD2. This CDR3 region has 15 residues. Germline CDR1 MGHDK, CDR2 SYGVNS. Trimming cost V 5 bases and J 4 bases; bases outside gene matches: 8. The CDR3: CASSPLGGTYNEQFF. The CDR3 bases are TGTGCCAGCAGTCCTCTCGGGGGGACGTACAATGAGCAGTTCTTC.

This rearrangement joins TRBV19 to TRBJ1-3, with 7 bases lining up with TRBD1. After removal of 3 bases from V and 0 bases from J, the junction contained 2 bases not matched to a gene. The CDR3 length is 15 residues. In germline, CDR1 is LNHDA, CDR2 SQIVND (reference sequence). The DNA for the CDR3 is TGTGCCAGTAGTATTGGGACAGTCTCTGGAAACACCATATATTTT. Translated: CASSIGTVSGNTIYF.

The chain uses TRBV21-1 and TRBJ2-1; TRBD2 is the table's D call, not checked against the DNA. TRBV21-1 is shown as a pseudogene. The CDR3 covers 21 residues. The CDR3 region is CASSKAFGLAGGPVPVNEQFF. CDR3 bases: TGTGCCAGCAGCAAAGCGTTCGGGCTAGCGGGGGGGCCGGTGCCCGTCAATGAGCAGTTCTTC.

The chain carries TRBV28 and TRBJ1-6, with TRBD1 identical over 8 bases. Per germline, CDR1 MDHEN and CDR2 SYDVKM. This CDR3 has 15 amino acids. Trimming at V came to 5 bases and at J to 7 bases, leaving 7 bases not matched to a gene. In nucleotides, the CDR3 is TGTGCCAGCAGTCCAGGGGGCTTTCAAAATTCACCCCTCCACTTT. Translated, it gives CASSPGGFQNSPLHF. The full variable domain, completed using reference TRBV28 and TRBJ1-6, is DVKVTQSSRYLVKRTGEKVFLECVQDMDHENMFWYRQDPGLGLRLIYFSYDVKMKEKGDIPEGYSVSREKKERFSLILESASTNQTSMYLCASSPGGFQNSPLHFGNGTRLTVT.